This entry lists 24 T cell receptor beta chains sequenced from one sample in a study of blood T cell repertoires in COVID-19. Data came from immunoSEQ multiplex PCR; TCRdb stores just in-frame clones and leaves some out. This table holds approximately 160,000 clones, 86% found once. The sample consisted of peripheral blood. The receptor source for this set is a man aged 45-60 years with active or convalescent COVID-19.

The chain employs TRBV9 and TRBJ2-7, with 7 bases identical to TRBD2. The V gene end was trimmed by 3 bases and the J gene end by 3 bases; junction bases not matched to a gene: 9. This CDR3 region has 15 residues. Germline CDR1 and CDR2: SGDLS and YYNGEE. The CDR3 region is CASSGQAGRDYEQYF. The CDR3 DNA reads TGTGCCAGCAGCGGGCAAGCGGGACGGGACTACGAGCAGTACTTC. The full variable domain, in which reference TRBV9 and TRBJ2-7 provide the parts outside the CDR3, is DSGVTQTPKHLITATGQRVTLRCSPRSGDLSVYWYQQSLDQGLQFLIQYYNGEERAKGNILERFSAQQFPDLHSELNLSSLELGDSALYFCASSGQAGRDYEQYFGPGTRLTVT.

V is TRBV6-7 and J is TRBJ2-3, with D perhaps matching TRBD1 (7 bases). TRBV6-7 is marked as an open reading frame, function uncertain. V shed 11 bases and J shed 0 bases, with 21 bases lying between them. This CDR3 contains 16 residues. As DNA, the CDR3 is TGTGCCCATGGGGGGAAGGGGGCATCTAGCACAGATACGCAGTATTTT. Translated, it gives CAHGGKGASSTDTQYF.

The rearrangement joins TRBV27 to TRBJ2-7; 8 bases agree with TRBD1. CDR3 size: 14 residues. Germline V gene data show CDR1 as MNHEY and CDR2 as SMNVEV (reference sequence). Losses at the gene ends were 2 bases for V and 2 bases for J; bases not matched to a gene: 2. The CDR3 sequence is CASSLRDRTYEQYF. Here the CDR3 DNA reads TGTGCCAGCAGTTTACGGGACAGGACCTACGAGCAGTACTTC.

V usage is TRBV7-9 and J usage is TRBJ1-2; 7 bases map to TRBD1. Per germline, CDR1 SEHNR and CDR2 FQNEAQ (reference sequence). The CDR3 is 14 residues long. V trimming: 2 bases; J trimming: 8 bases; junction bases outside the gene matches: 8. As DNA, the CDR3 is TGTGCCAGCAGCTTACCGGAGGGGGCCGCGGGCTACACCTTC. It is translated as CASSLPEGAAGYTF.

This chain links TRBV19 with TRBJ2-7; the D is unclear. This CDR3 has 11 residues. Per the germline V gene, CDR1 is LNHDA and CDR2 is SQIVND (reference sequence). The CDR3 nucleotides read TGTCGCAAATGGGCCCGCTACGAGCAGTACTTC. It is translated as CRKWARYEQYF.

This clone was detected only a few times. The rearrangement joins TRBV5-6 to TRBJ2-7; tentative D call: TRBD1 (5 bases). Germline V gene sequence: CDR1 SGHDT, CDR2 YYEEEE. Trimming took 0 bases from V and 4 from J, leaving 14 bases between them. The CDR3 runs 15 residues. The DNA of the CDR3 is TGTGCCAGCAGCTTGGTAGGGGCCCGCGGATACGAGCAGTACTTC. Its translation: CASSLVGARGYEQYF.

In this sample, this clone turned up once. The rearrangement uses TRBV2 and TRBJ1-5; weak D call: TRBD1 (6 bases). The V end was cut by 11 bases, the J end by 6 bases, with 26 bases between. This CDR3 region has 16 residues. The germline gives CDR1 SNHLY, CDR2 FYNNEI. The CDR3 nucleotides read TGTGCCCCCAGTGATGTAGGGGGGGGGTCATTTCAGCCCCAGCATTTT. Its translation: CAPSDVGGGSFQPQHF.

This chain connects TRBV3-1 (or the pseudogene TRBV3-2) to TRBJ1-5, with a possible D match to TRBD1 (6 bases). Between the trimmed V and J ends, which lost 2 bases and 2 bases, there was a span of 7 bases. Germline CDR1 reads LGHDT; CDR2 reads YNNKEL (reference sequence). The CDR3 has 14 residues. DNA of the CDR3: TGTGCCAGCAGCCAACGACAGGGCAATCAGCCCCAGCATTTT. Translating gives CASSQRQGNQPQHF.

The gene calls are TRBV27 and TRBJ2-7, with TRBD1 matching over 12 bases. CDR3 length equals 14 residues. From germline, CDR1 is MNHEY and CDR2 SMNVEV (reference sequence). J was trimmed by 6 bases and V by 2 bases; bases with no gene match: 2. For the CDR3, the DNA is TGTGCCAGCAGTTTAGGGACAGGGGGCCTCGAGCAGTACTTC. As protein: CASSLGTGGLEQYF.

The rearrangement uses TRBV3-1 (or the pseudogene TRBV3-2) and TRBJ1-2; the D gene is possibly TRBD1 (5 bases). CDR1 LGHDT and CDR2 YNNKEL come from the germline V gene (reference sequence). V gave up 2 bases and J gave up 1 base, with 8 bases separating them. The CDR3 runs 14 residues. The CDR3 sequence: CASSQNRINYGYTF. The DNA for the CDR3 is TGTGCCAGCAGCCAAAACAGGATTAACTATGGCTACACCTTC.

The chain employs TRBV7-2 and TRBJ1-2, with 7 bases matching TRBD1. Germline-derived CDR1 and CDR2 are SGHTA and FQGNSA. V lost 5 bases, J lost 6 bases, and 12 bases stayed unmatched. This CDR3 contains 15 residues. The CDR3 loop is CASSRLRVGGNGYTF. In DNA, the CDR3 is TGTGCCAGCAGCCGGCTTAGAGTAGGGGGCAATGGCTACACCTTC.

The V call is TRBV27, the J call TRBJ2-4; D is perhaps TRBD1 (5 bases). V gave up 3 bases and J gave up 5 bases, with 11 bases separating them. CDR1 and CDR2 (germline): MNHEY, SMNVEV (reference sequence). This CDR3 spans 14 amino acids. The CDR3 DNA reads as TGTGCCAGCAGTTTCGGTGGGGCGGAAAACATTCAGTACTTC. Translating gives CASSFGGAENIQYF.

The rearrangement links TRBV25-1 to TRBJ1-1; 7 bases align to TRBD1. V lost 5 bases and J lost 1; bases outside the gene matches: 1. The CDR3 loop spans 13 amino acids. Germline-derived CDR1 and CDR2 are MGHDK and SYGVNS. CDR3 in DNA: TGTGCCAGCAGTTACAGGGGGAACACTGAAGCTTTCTTT. It codes for CASSYRGNTEAFF. Using reference TRBV25-1 and TRBJ1-1 for the parts outside the CDR3, the full variable domain is EADIYQTPRYLVIGTGKKITLECSQTMGHDKMYWYQQDPGMELHLIHYSYGVNSTEKGDLSSESTVSRIRTEHFPLTLESARPSHTSQYLCASSYRGNTEAFFGQGTRLTVV.

The chain recombines TRBV29-1 with TRBJ1-1; 8 positions match TRBD1. V dropped 4 bases and J dropped 11; count of bases not matched to a gene: 12. Per germline, CDR1 SQVTM and CDR2 ANQGSEA. The CDR3 is 13 amino acids. CDR3 coding DNA: TGCAGCGTTGTCGAGGGCAGGGGGCGTATGGCTTTCTTT. This encodes CSVVEGRGRMAFF.

This chain joins TRBV24-1 and TRBJ2-7; the match to TRBD1 covers 9 bases. Germline V CDR1 and CDR2: KGHDR, SFDVKD. CDR3 length: 14 residues. J lost 1 base, V lost 5 bases, and 2 bases had no gene match. CDR3 sequence reads: CATSGGQGSYEQYF. The CDR3 nucleotides read TGTGCCACCAGTGGGGGACAGGGATCCTACGAGCAGTACTTC.

CDR3 DNA sequence: TGCGCCAGCAGCGAGGGACAGCTGAACACTGAAGCTTTCTTT. It encodes CASSEGQLNTEAFF. The V call is TRBV5-1, the J call TRBJ1-1, with 7 bases aligning to TRBD1. The CDR3 is 14 amino acids. In germline, CDR1 is SGHRS, CDR2 YFSETQ. Trimming cost V 4 bases and J 0 bases; bases outside gene matches: 3. Full variable domain (missing parts from reference TRBV5-1 and TRBJ1-1): KAGVTQTPRYLIKTRGQQVTLSCSPISGHRSVSWYQQTPGQGLQFLFEYFSETQRNKGNFPGRFSGRQFSNSRSEMNVSTLELGDSALYLCASSEGQLNTEAFFGQGTRLTVV.

This chain joins TRBV5-4 and TRBJ2-1, with 12 bases fitting TRBD2. Germline CDR1 is SGHNT and CDR2 is YYREEE (reference sequence). The CDR3 loop spans 14 amino acids. V trimming: 5 bases; J trimming: 7 bases; junction bases outside the gene matches: 4. For the CDR3, the DNA is TGTGCCAGCAGGCTAGCGGGAGGGCTAAATGAGCAGTTCTTC. Protein product: CASRLAGGLNEQFF.

This chain links TRBV7-8 with TRBJ1-1, with D possibly matching TRBD1 (6 bases). V lost 2 bases to trimming and J lost 5 bases, with 12 bases between them. The CDR3 has 14 residues. The V gene's germline CDR1 is SGHVS and CDR2 FQNEAQ. The DNA of the CDR3 is TGTGCCAGCAGCTTACACAAACAGGGAACTGAAGCTTTCTTT. This sequence encodes CASSLHKQGTEAFF.

This chain connects TRBV19 to TRBJ1-5; D call uncertain. This CDR3 contains 14 residues. In germline, CDR1 is LNHDA, CDR2 SQIVND (reference sequence). V was pared by 5 bases and J by 2 bases, with 10 bases between. CDR3 residues: CASSPEAGNQPQHF. In DNA, the CDR3 is TGTGCCAGTAGTCCGGAGGCTGGCAATCAGCCCCAGCATTTT.

This rearrangement joins TRBV19 to TRBJ2-7, with D perhaps TRBD1 (5 bases). Trimming left V 4 bases short and J 3 bases short, with 16 bases between. The V gene's germline CDR1 is LNHDA and CDR2 SQIVND (reference sequence). The CDR3 sequence is 15 residues long. The CDR3 DNA follows: TGTGCCAGTAGTACGACAGATAGCCAGAACTACGAGCAGTACTTC. Protein product: CASSTTDSQNYEQYF. Drawing the rest from reference TRBV19 and TRBJ2-7, the complete variable domain is DGGITQSPKYLFRKEGQNVTLSCEQNLNHDAMYWYRQDPGQGLRLIYYSQIVNDFQKGDIAEGYSVSREKKESFPLTVTSAQKNPTAFYLCASSTTDSQNYEQYFGPGTRLTVT.

The chain uses TRBV27 and TRBJ2-1; 12 bases line up with TRBD2. This CDR3 contains 15 residues. J was trimmed by 11 bases and V by 4 bases; bases with no gene match: 9. CDR1 and CDR2 (germline): MNHEY, SMNVEV (reference sequence). The CDR3 region is CASSSLAGGGSKQFF. The CDR3 nucleotides read TGTGCCAGCAGTTCACTAGCGGGGGGCGGAAGTAAGCAGTTCTTC.

V usage is TRBV25-1 and J usage is TRBJ2-4; 10 nucleotides match TRBD2. Per the germline V gene, CDR1 is MGHDK and CDR2 is SYGVNS. The CDR3 extends over 16 amino acids. Trimming took 3 bases from V and 6 from J; bases not matched to a gene: 8. CDR3 in amino acids: CASSDQRGGRGNIQYF. CDR3 DNA: TGTGCCAGCAGTGACCAGCGGGGGGGCCGGGGAAACATTCAGTACTTC.

The rearrangement uses TRBV6-2 or TRBV6-3 and TRBJ1-1; D gene uncertain. Trimming took 2 bases from V and 3 from J, leaving 13 bases between them. Per germline, CDR1 MNHEY and CDR2 SVGEGT. The CDR3 runs to 15 residues. CDR3 loop: CASSYRSPRDTEAFF. In DNA, the CDR3 is TGTGCCAGCAGTTACCGGTCTCCACGGGACACTGAAGCTTTCTTT.

V gene TRBV7-2 combines with J gene TRBJ2-5; 10 bases map to TRBD1. This CDR3 has 19 amino acids. V trimming: 5 bases; J trimming: 4 bases; junction bases outside the gene matches: 19. Per the germline V gene, CDR1 is SGHTA and CDR2 is FQGNSA. CDR3 DNA sequence: TGTGCCAGCAGCCCCAAGCACGCAGGACAGGGGGTTATTCGAGAGACCCAGTACTTC. Its protein product is CASSPKHAGQGVIRETQYF.